This TCR beta chain was observed in a study of CD8 T cells in ankylosing spondylitis. This CDR3 spans 15 amino acids. Germline V gives CDR1 DFQATT, CDR2 SNEGSKA (reference sequence). The V segment lost 6 bases and the J segment 5 bases; nucleotides outside the gene matches: 12. The sample holds a few counts of this clonotype. Its antigen is still unknown. Quantitative 5'-RACE with molecular barcodes was used to make the TCR beta libraries. TCRdb re-called the 5' RACE reads through MiXCR, storing one row per CDR3 protein. This table holds fewer than 250,000 distinct CDR3 sequences, approximately 30% found once. General study points: Apparently characteristic of ankylosing spondylitis blood was a TCR beta motif (roughly eight highly homologous variants). Earlier authors reported some of these motif variants in reactive arthritis synovial fluid and blood.

The sample comprised blood, either unsorted or a sorted T cell fraction (not recorded which). This sequence joins TRBV20-1 and TRBJ2-1, with 8 bases aligning to TRBD2. The clonotype was recovered from a male donor with ankylosing spondylitis or in good health (not recorded which). CDR3 in DNA: TGCAGTGCCCCCCAGCCGGGACTAGAGGACAATGAGCAGTTCTTC. Translated: CSAPQPGLEDNEQFF.